The clone carrying this T cell receptor (beta chain) was detected many times. This sample was included in a study of T cells in Graves' hyperthyroidism and ophthalmopathy. Whole-study context: Upon initial diagnosis and before any treatment, peripheral blood was collected.

The CDR3 runs to 14 residues. Deletions cut 0 bases from V and 5 bases from J, with 11 bases between. The germline gives CDR1 GTSNPN, CDR2 SVGIG (reference sequence). The study left out patients who had uncontrolled infection, other autoimmune disease, pregnancy or lactation. Used for diagnoses were clinical symptoms, serum thyroxine and TRAb, thyroid ultrasound and orbital computed tomography. Each 10 ml fresh peripheral blood draw supplied the PBMCs. Amplified regions were TCR beta CDR3 sequences from RNA transcripts. During a first-round RT-PCR of the TCR CDR3, the HTBI primer set was used. One entry per CDR3 protein, called by TCRdb with MiXCR from the multiplex PCR reads. The table includes 530,000 or so distinct CDR3 sequences, 24% detected once.

The source material was blood. The receptor was derived from a woman aged 25 to 39 with Graves' ophthalmopathy. The chain carries TRBV30 and TRBJ1-5; maybe TRBD1 (6 bases). CDR3 DNA sequence: TGTGCCTGGAGTGTACAGGGAGGGGATCAGCCCCAGCATTTT. This codes for CAWSVQGGDQPQHF.